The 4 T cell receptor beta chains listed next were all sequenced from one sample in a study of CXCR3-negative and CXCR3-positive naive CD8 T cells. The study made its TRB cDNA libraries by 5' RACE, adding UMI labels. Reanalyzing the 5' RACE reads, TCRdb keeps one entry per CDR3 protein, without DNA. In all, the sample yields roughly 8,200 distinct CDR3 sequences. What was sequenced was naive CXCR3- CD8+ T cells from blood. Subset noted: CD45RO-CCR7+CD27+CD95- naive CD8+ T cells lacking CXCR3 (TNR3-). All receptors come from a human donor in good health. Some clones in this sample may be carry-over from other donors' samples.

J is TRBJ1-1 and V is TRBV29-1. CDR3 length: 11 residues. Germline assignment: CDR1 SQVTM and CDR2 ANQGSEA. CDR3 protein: CSVAPNTEAFF.

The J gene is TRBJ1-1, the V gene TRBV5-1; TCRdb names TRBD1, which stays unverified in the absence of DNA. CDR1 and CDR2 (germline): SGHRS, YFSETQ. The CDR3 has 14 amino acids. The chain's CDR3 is CASSLEGGNTEAFF. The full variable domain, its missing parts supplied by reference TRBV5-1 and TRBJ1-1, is KAGVTQTPRYLIKTRGQQVTLSCSPISGHRSVSWYQQTPGQGLQFLFEYFSETQRNKGNFPGRFSGRQFSNSRSEMNVSTLELGDSALYLCASSLEGGNTEAFFGQGTRLTVV.

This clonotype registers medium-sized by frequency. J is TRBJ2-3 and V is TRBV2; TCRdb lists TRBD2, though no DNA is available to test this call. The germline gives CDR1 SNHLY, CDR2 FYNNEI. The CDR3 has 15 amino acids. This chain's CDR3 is CASGGLAGGTDTQYF.

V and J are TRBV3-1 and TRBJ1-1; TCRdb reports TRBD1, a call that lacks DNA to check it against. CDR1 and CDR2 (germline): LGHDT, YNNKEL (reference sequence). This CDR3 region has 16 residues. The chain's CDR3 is CASSQDRGIPNTEAFF.